This section outlines one TCR beta chain sequence together with its context. The CDR3 is 13 amino acids. V lost 4 bases, J lost 6 bases, and 13 bases lay in between. The germline V gene has CDR1 SGHNT and CDR2 YYREEE (reference sequence). The repertoire was sequenced with immunoSEQ multiplex PCR; TCRdb's copy has only in-frame clones and lacks some. This table has roughly 350,000 clones, about nine tenths appearing once. This entry belongs to a study of blood T cell repertoires in COVID-19. For the study at large: The samples span acute and convalescent COVID-19 from the United States, Italy and Spain.

This chain connects TRBV5-4 to TRBJ1-1, with no clear D. This receptor was taken from a woman aged 70 to 79 with COVID-19, enrolled during active disease. Sample: peripheral blood. CDR3 nucleotides: TGTGCCAGCAGCCCTCCCTTAGTGTCTGAAGCTTTCTTT. Its protein product is CASSPPLVSEAFF.